This T cell receptor (beta chain) was recorded in a study of CD8+ T cells in alopecia areata. Reverse transcription of extracted RNA yielded cDNA, which provided the sequencing template. Repertoires were generated with immunoSEQ multiplex PCR, while TCRdb's copy carries only in-frame clones and drops some. The table includes about 200,000 clones, 60% detected once. The treatment was: oral pan-JAK inhibitor, 5-10 mg twice daily. V gave up 3 bases and J gave up 2 bases, with 10 bases separating them. The V gene's germline CDR1 is MNHEY and CDR2 SMNVEV (reference sequence). The CDR3 has 14 amino acids. This TCR came from a human donor with alopecia areata. The starting material was CD4+ T cells sorted from blood, obtained at week 4, from a patient treated with tofacitinib. The gene calls are TRBV27 and TRBJ2-5; D gene unclear. The CDR3 DNA sequence: TGTGCCAGCAGTTTTAAGGGCCCACAAGAGACCCAGTACTTC. Protein sequence: CASSFKGPQETQYF.